Following are 14 T cell receptor beta chains from one sample sequenced in a study of chemoradiotherapy in HPV16-positive cancers (dated by TCRdb to 2022 to 2024). Library preparation was by the immunoSEQ multiplex PCR assay. TCRdb mirrors the immuneACCESS table, restricted to in-frame sequences. Some clones are absent from its copies; in checked studies, under half trace to an unresolved V gene, and the reason for the others is unknown. Here the sample has tens of thousands of clones; more than 85% occur a single time. Under 2.5% of the sample lies in the top ten. The sequencing here drew on blood, taken from a patient who underwent chemoradiotherapy. These receptors were obtained from a human donor with HPV-associated anogenital cancer.

The genes are TRBV7-2 and TRBJ2-7; tentatively, D is TRBD1 or TRBD2 (5 bases each). The CDR3 is 12 amino acids. Germline V gene data show CDR1 as SGHTA and CDR2 as FQGNSA. V was clipped by 5 bases and J by 7 bases, with 12 bases between them. CDR3 bases: TGTGCCAGCAGCCTCGGGGCGAGTGAGCAGTACTTC. This sequence encodes CASSLGASEQYF.

The CDR3 DNA reads as TGTGCCAGCAGCCAAGGTGCGGAATTCACTGAAGCTTTCTTT. It yields the protein CASSQGAEFTEAFF. The V call is TRBV4-2, the J call TRBJ1-1; D is ambiguous. Trimming cost V 1 base and J 4 bases, with 10 bases left between them. From germline, CDR1 is LGHNA and CDR2 YNFKEQ. The CDR3 loop spans 14 amino acids.

The gene calls are TRBV10-2 and TRBJ2-7; D possibly corresponds to TRBD1 (5 bases). The CDR3 is made up of 13 amino acids. V dropped 5 bases and J dropped 1 base, with 9 bases sitting between them. Per germline, CDR1 WSHSY and CDR2 SAAADI. The CDR3 DNA is TGCGCCAGCAGTCAGGGCAGGTCCTACGAGCAGTACTTC. Encoded protein: CASSQGRSYEQYF.

The chain joins TRBV6-4 to TRBJ2-1; 7 positions match TRBD1. V dropped 0 bases and J dropped 2; count of bases not matched to a gene: 13. CDR1 and CDR2 (germline): MRHNA, SNTAGT. The length of the CDR3 is 19 residues. CDR3 bases: TGTGCCAGCAGTGACTCTCTAAGGACAGGCGATGGCCCCTACAATGAGCAGTTCTTC. This codes for CASSDSLRTGDGPYNEQFF.

This clone was observed a handful of times. This sequence joins TRBV2 and TRBJ1-2; D might be TRBD1 (5 bases). Germline V gene lookup returns CDR1 SNHLY and CDR2 FYNNEI. Trimming stripped 7 bases from V and 0 bases from J, with 24 bases between. The CDR3 contains 18 residues. This CDR3 reads CASTMKLGVATPNYGYTF. Written as DNA, the CDR3 is TGTGCCAGCACCATGAAGTTGGGGGTTGCGACTCCTAACTATGGCTACACCTTC.

This rearrangement joins TRBV18 to TRBJ2-1, with TRBD1 identical over 7 bases. The ends lost 0 bases at V and 9 bases at J; junction bases unmatched: 5. The length of the CDR3 is 14 residues. CDR1 and CDR2 (germline): KGHSH, LQKENI. The CDR3 spells CASSPPHRGSEQFF. CDR3 nucleotide sequence: TGTGCCAGCTCACCACCTCACAGGGGAAGTGAGCAGTTCTTC.

The chain joins TRBV5-6 to TRBJ2-3, with 8 positions matching TRBD1. V shed 4 bases and J 2 bases; nucleotides not matched to a gene: 6. This CDR3 is 15 amino acids long. The germline CDR1 and CDR2 sequences are SGHDT and YYEEEE. The CDR3 region is CASSPGQGLTDTQYF. The CDR3 nucleotides read TGTGCCAGCAGCCCCGGACAGGGACTCACAGATACGCAGTATTTT. The full variable domain, in which reference TRBV5-6 and TRBJ2-3 provide the parts outside the CDR3, is DAGVTQSPTHLIKTRGQQVTLRCSPKSGHDTVSWYQQALGQGPQFIFQYYEEEERQRGNFPDRFSGHQFPNYSSELNVNALLLGDSALYLCASSPGQGLTDTQYFGPGTRLTVL.

V usage is TRBV7-2 and J usage is TRBJ1-6; 7 bases match TRBD1. CDR3 length equals 15 residues. V lost 5 bases and J lost 6; bases outside the gene matches: 7. Germline V gene data show CDR1 as SGHTA and CDR2 as FQGNSA. CDR3 residues: CASSPPGQPNSPLHF. Here the CDR3 DNA reads TGTGCCAGCAGCCCACCGGGACAGCCTAATTCACCCCTCCACTTT.

The rearrangement links TRBV6-6 to TRBJ2-3; the match to TRBD1 covers 8 bases. Per germline, CDR1 MNHNY and CDR2 SVGAGI (reference sequence). The CDR3 sequence is 16 residues long. J gave up 2 bases and V 7 bases, and 11 bases lay outside the gene matches. The CDR3 spells CASTPEDRVATDTQYF. The CDR3 region has the DNA TGTGCCAGCACCCCCGAGGACAGGGTTGCCACAGATACGCAGTATTTT.

The V call is TRBV7-9, the J call TRBJ2-5; D gene unclear. Germline V CDR1 and CDR2: SEHNR, FQNEAQ (reference sequence). This CDR3 contains 12 residues. Trimming removed 0 bases from V and 4 bases from J, with 3 bases in between. CDR3 in DNA: TGTGCCAGCAGCTTAGCGGGAGAGACCCAGTACTTC. Protein product: CASSLAGETQYF.

The genes are TRBV2 and TRBJ2-5, with D maybe TRBD2 (6 bases). CDR3 length: 13 amino acids. Trimming removed 4 bases from V and 4 bases from J, with 10 bases in between. CDR1 and CDR2 from the germline V gene are SNHLY and FYNNEI. CDR3 sequence reads: CASSGAAGETQYF. In DNA, the CDR3 is TGTGCCAGCAGTGGGGCAGCGGGAGAGACCCAGTACTTC.

V is TRBV6-5 and J is TRBJ1-2, with no clear D. V was clipped by 5 bases and J by 8 bases, with 15 bases between them. The CDR3 has 13 amino acids. Germline loops: CDR1 MNHEY, CDR2 SVGAGI. The CDR3 DNA follows: TGTGCCAGCAGTGACGGGCTCCGCGGGGGCTACACCTTC. It specifies CASSDGLRGGYTF.

The chain has TRBV7-9 and TRBJ1-5, with D hard to call. Trimming left V 2 bases short and J 6 bases short, with 8 bases between. Germline-derived CDR1 and CDR2 are SEHNR and FQNEAQ (reference sequence). The CDR3 has 13 amino acids. CDR3 amino acids: CASSLWVGQPQHF. CDR3 coding DNA: TGTGCCAGCAGCTTATGGGTCGGTCAGCCCCAGCATTTT.

This clone was seen a handful of times. The chain recombines TRBV15 with TRBJ1-1; D not certain. The CDR3 is 12 amino acids. V was trimmed by 0 bases and J by 5 bases, leaving 4 bases between them. From germline, CDR1 is LNHNV and CDR2 YYDKDF (reference sequence). As DNA, the CDR3 is TGTGCCACCAGCAGAGATGAGACTGAAGCTTTCTTT. Translated: CATSRDETEAFF.